The clone carrying this T cell receptor (beta chain) was recorded at least ten times. Its specificity is unknown. Patients were excluded because of uncontrolled infection, other autoimmune disease, pregnancy or lactation. Diagnosis rested on symptoms, serum thyroxine and TRAb, thyroid ultrasound, and orbital computed tomography. The record originates from a study of T cells in Graves' hyperthyroidism and ophthalmopathy. Study-wide results and limits: Among clonotypes expanded in thyroid above 0.001, most were also found in blood.

Amplification targeted TCR beta CDR3 regions from RNA transcripts. In the first-round RT-PCR of the TCR CDR3, the HTBI primer set was used. TCRdb re-called the multiplex PCR reads with MiXCR, one entry per CDR3 protein. Of around 600,000 distinct CDR3 sequences in the sample, more than 13% were seen once. This clonotype originated in a woman aged 18-29 years with Graves' ophthalmopathy. The sample was blood.

CDR3 nucleotide sequence: TGTGCCAGCAGCGACGGGACTAGCTCTTCCTACGAGCAGTACTTC. Translated, it gives CASSDGTSSSYEQYF. The chain uses TRBV7-3 and TRBJ2-7, with TRBD2 matching over 9 bases. After removal of 5 bases from V and 1 base from J, the junction contained 6 bases not matched to a gene. CDR1 SGHTA and CDR2 FQGTGA come from the germline V gene. The CDR3 consists of 15 residues. The full variable domain, rest sourced from reference TRBV7-3 and TRBJ2-7, is GAGVSQTPSNKVTEKGKYVELRCDPISGHTALYWYRQSLGQGPEFLIYFQGTGAADDSGLPNDRFFAVRPEGSVSTLKIQRTERGDSAVYLCASSDGTSSSYEQYFGPGTRLTVT.